This T cell receptor (beta chain) was sequenced for a study of human T cells and chemical hapten exposure. Points from the study as a whole: Given that the donors had alopecia, their immune response may differ from that seen in healthy people.

The time point was: patch test 1, 2 weeks after DPC sensitization. Treatment denoted: therapeutic diphenylcyclopropenone sensitization with weekly scalp DPC. At every patch-test visit, blood was drawn before the patch test was applied. Details on this clonotype: Its matching antigen is unknown.

Original processing notes: A per-sample median of 95,638 TCRs was observed, with counts ranging from roughly 20,000 to 750,000. TCRdb re-derived calls from the RACE reads in MiXCR, one entry per CDR3 protein. The V and J calls reflect TCRdb's pipeline rather than the authors' work. The sample carries just under 350,000 distinct CDR3 sequences, approximately 6.3% recorded once. CDR3 length: 16 residues. The ends were cut back, 5 bases at V and 3 bases at J, with 14 bases in the middle. Germline CDR1 MNHNS, CDR2 SASEGT. The rearrangement links TRBV6-1 to TRBJ1-6; D is ambiguous. The specimen comprised whole blood, sampled in connection with sensitization to the hapten diphenylcyclopropenone (DPC). The TCR originated in a woman aged 18-35 years with alopecia areata. Some clones in this sample may be carry-over from other donors' samples. CDR3 sequence (DNA): TGTGCCAGCAGTCAAAGCGGTCCAGTCTATAATTCACCCCTCCACTTT. This gives the protein CASSQSGPVYNSPLHF.